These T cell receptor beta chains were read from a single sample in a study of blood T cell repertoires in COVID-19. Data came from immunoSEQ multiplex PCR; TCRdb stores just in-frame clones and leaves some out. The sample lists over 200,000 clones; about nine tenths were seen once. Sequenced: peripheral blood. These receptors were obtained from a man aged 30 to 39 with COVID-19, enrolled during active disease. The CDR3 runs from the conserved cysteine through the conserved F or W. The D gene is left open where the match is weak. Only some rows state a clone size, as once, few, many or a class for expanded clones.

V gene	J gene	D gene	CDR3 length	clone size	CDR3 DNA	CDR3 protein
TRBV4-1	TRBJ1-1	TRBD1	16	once	TGCGCCAGCAGCCAAGTTCCGACAGGGAGGATCACTGAAGCTTTCTTT	CASSQVPTGRITEAFF
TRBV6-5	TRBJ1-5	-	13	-	TGTGCTTCGAGGGCGGGAGGCAATCAGCCCCAGCATTTT	CASRAGGNQPQHF
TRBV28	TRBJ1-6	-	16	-	TGTGCCAGCAGTTTGGTAGGGGCTAAATATAATTCACCCCTCCACTTT	CASSLVGAKYNSPLHF
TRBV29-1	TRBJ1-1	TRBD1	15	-	TGCAGCGTGGGGGAACCCGGGACAGGGAACACTGAAGCTTTCTTT	CSVGEPGTGNTEAFF
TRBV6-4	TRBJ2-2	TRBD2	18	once	TGTGCCAGCAGTGACTCAGTAGGACTAGCGGAGGACACCGGGGAGCTGTTTTTT	CASSDSVGLAEDTGELFF
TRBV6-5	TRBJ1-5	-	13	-	TGTGCCAGCAGTTTATCGAGCAATCAGCCCCAGCATTTT	CASSLSSNQPQHF
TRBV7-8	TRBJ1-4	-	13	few	TGTGCCAGCAGCTTAGCCGCCCGAGGGAAACTGTTTTTT	CASSLAARGKLFF
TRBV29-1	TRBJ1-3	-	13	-	TGCAGCGTTGAAGCTTTTCAGGGGAACACCATATATTTT	CSVEAFQGNTIYF
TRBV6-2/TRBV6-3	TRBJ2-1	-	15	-	TGTGCCAGCAGTTATACCGGGAGCTCCTACAATGAGCAGTTCTTC	CASSYTGSSYNEQFF
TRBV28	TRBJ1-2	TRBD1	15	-	TGTGCCAGCAGCCTTGCACCGGGACAGGGACTGGGCTACACCTTC	CASSLAPGQGLGYTF
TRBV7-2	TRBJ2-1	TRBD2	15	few	TGTGCCAGCAGCTTAACTAGCGGGGTAGACAATGAGCAGTTCTTC	CASSLTSGVDNEQFF
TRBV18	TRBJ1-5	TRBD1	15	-	TGTGCCAGCTCATGGGACAGGGCCACTAATCAGCCCCAGCATTTT	CASSWDRATNQPQHF
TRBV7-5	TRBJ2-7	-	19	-	TGTGCCAGAAGTTTCCGGGACAGGGTGAGGAATGGAAGGTGGTACGAGCAGTACTTC	CARSFRDRVRNGRWYEQYF
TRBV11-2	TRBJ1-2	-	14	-	TGTGCCAGCAGCCCCACGATCCTTGCAGGTGGCTACACCTTC	CASSPTILAGGYTF
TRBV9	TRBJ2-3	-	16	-	TGTGCCAGCAGCGCGCTACAGGGCCAATTCAGTGATACGCAGTATTTT	CASSALQGQFSDTQYF
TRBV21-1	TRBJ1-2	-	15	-	TGTGCCAGCATCAGGGCTTCCGGACCCTTCTATGGCTACACCTTC	CASIRASGPFYGYTF
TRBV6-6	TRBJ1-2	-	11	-	TGTGCCAGCAGTATTAGTAGTGGCTACACCTTC	CASSISSGYTF
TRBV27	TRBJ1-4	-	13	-	TGTGCCAGCAGTTTCCGTGAGAATGAAAAACTGTTTTTT	CASSFRENEKLFF
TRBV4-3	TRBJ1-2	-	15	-	TGCGCCAGCAGCCAGGCTCCCGGGGTTGGCCATGGCTACACCTTC	CASSQAPGVGHGYTF
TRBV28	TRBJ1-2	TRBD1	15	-	TGTGCCAGCCACCGGGACAGTATCTTTAACTATGGCTACACCTTC	CASHRDSIFNYGYTF
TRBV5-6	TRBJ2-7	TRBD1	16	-	TGTGCCAGCAGCCGCATCGGGGACAGGGATTCCTACGAGCAGTACTTC	CASSRIGDRDSYEQYF
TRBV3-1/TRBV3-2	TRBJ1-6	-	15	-	TGTGCCAGCAGCCAAGATAGCGGGTATAATTCACCCCTCCACTTT	CASSQDSGYNSPLHF
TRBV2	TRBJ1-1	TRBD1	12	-	TGTGCCAGCACCACTACCGACAGGGGAGCTTTCTTT	CASTTTDRGAFF
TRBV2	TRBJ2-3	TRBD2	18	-	TGTGCCAGCAGTGAAGCGAGGACTAGCAGATCTAGCACAGATACGCAGTATTTT	CASSEARTSRSSTDTQYF
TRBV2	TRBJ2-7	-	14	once	TGTGCCAGCAGTGCGGACAGATTGTCCTACGAGCAGTACTTC	CASSADRLSYEQYF
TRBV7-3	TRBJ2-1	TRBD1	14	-	TGTGCCAGCAGCATGTCCCGGGACAGGGGTGAGCAGTTCTTC	CASSMSRDRGEQFF
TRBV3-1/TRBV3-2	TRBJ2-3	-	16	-	TGTGCCAGCAGCCAACAGGGTTCCGGACGCACAGATACGCAGTATTTT	CASSQQGSGRTDTQYF
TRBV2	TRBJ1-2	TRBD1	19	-	TGTGCCAGCAGTGAAGCGTTCTTTTTTGGGGACAGGGATAACTATGGCTACACCTTC	CASSEAFFFGDRDNYGYTF
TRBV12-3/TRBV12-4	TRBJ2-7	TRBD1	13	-	TGTGCCAGCAGTTCGGACAGGGGGAGCGAGCAGTACTTC	CASSSDRGSEQYF
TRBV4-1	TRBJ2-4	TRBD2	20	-	TGCGCCAGCAGCCAACGGAGCGGGGGCTCACAAATGACTGCCAAAAACATTCAGTACTTC	CASSQRSGGSQMTAKNIQYF
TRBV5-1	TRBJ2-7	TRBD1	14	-	TGCGCCAGCAGTTCAGACAGGGGGACCCACGAGCAGTACTTC	CASSSDRGTHEQYF
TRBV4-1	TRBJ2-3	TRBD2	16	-	TGCGCCAGCAGCCAAGAGCACAGCGGGGTGGGAGATACGCAGTATTTT	CASSQEHSGVGDTQYF
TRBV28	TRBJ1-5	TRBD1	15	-	TGTGCCAGCAGCTTCCTGGACAGGAGCGGTCAGCCCCAGCATTTT	CASSFLDRSGQPQHF
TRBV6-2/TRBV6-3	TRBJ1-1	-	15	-	TGTGCCAGCAGTTATGTGCCGGGGTACATAACTGAAGCTTTCTTT	CASSYVPGYITEAFF
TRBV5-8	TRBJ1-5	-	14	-	TGTGCCAGCAGCCTCGTGGCTAGCAATCAGCCCCAGCATTTT	CASSLVASNQPQHF